The clone carrying this TCR beta chain was observed many times. No antigen is known for it. The CDR3 is made up of 13 amino acids. V shed 1 base and J 9 bases; nucleotides not matched to a gene: 5. Germline V gene sequence: CDR1 DFQATT, CDR2 SNEGSKA (reference sequence). As part of library construction, unique molecular identifiers were attached to individual cDNA molecules. TCRdb passed the 5' RACE reads through MiXCR, listing each CDR3 protein once. The data hold some 100,000 distinct CDR3 sequences, with 14% to 15% observed a single time. The entry originates in a study of early T cells in non-severe SARS-CoV-2 infection. Background on the study: The sequenced material was bulk RNA from unsorted whole blood, and its chains were unpaired.

Study findings and constraints: Matches to VDJdb favored anti-spike CD8 responses and missed private and CD4 specificities.

This clonotype originated in an adult who was a healthcare worker with PCR-confirmed SARS-CoV-2 infection or an uninfected control (not recorded which). J is TRBJ1-5 and V is TRBV20-1; 8 bases line up with TRBD1. Sequencing input: whole blood. CDR3: CSARGTGNMPQHF. Here the CDR3 DNA reads TGCAGTGCTAGAGGGACAGGGAATATGCCCCAGCATTTT.